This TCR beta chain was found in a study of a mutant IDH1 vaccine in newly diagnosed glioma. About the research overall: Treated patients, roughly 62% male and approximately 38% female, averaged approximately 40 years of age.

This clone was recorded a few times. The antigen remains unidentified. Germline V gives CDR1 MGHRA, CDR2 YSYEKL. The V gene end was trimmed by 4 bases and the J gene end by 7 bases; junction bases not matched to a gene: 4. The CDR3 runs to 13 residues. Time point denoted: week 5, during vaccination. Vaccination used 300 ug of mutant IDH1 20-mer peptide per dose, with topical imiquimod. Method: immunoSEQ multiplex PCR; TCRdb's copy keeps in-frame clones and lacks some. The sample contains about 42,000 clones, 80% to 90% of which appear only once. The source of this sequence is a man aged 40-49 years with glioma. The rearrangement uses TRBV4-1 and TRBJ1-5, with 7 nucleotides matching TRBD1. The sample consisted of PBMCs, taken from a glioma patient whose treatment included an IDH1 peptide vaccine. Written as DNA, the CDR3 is TGCGCCAGCAGCCCTGGGACAGCCCAGCCCCAGCATTTT. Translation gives CASSPGTAQPQHF.